Listed here are 27 T cell receptor beta chains from one sample, sequenced in a study of blood T cells in healthy people across ages. Primed by a sample-barcoded 5' primer and a J-beta primer mix, a second PCR proceeded for about 6 to 11 cycles. One entry per CDR3 protein results from TCRdb running MiXCR on the 5' RACE reads. The table has roughly 1.4 million distinct CDR3 sequences, roughly 64% seen once. The specimen sequenced was blood. The receptors come from a young man in good health.

This rearrangement joins TRBV28 to TRBJ1-2, with TRBD1 identical over 11 bases. There are 12 residues in the CDR3. V trimming: 6 bases; J trimming: 7 bases; junction bases outside the gene matches: 1. Germline V CDR1 and CDR2: MDHEN, SYDVKM. CDR3 nucleotide sequence: TGTGCCAGCAGGGGGACAGGGGGTGGCTACACCTTC. As protein: CASRGTGGGYTF.

The chain carries TRBV27 and TRBJ1-4; 8 nucleotides agree with TRBD1. The V segment lost 2 bases and the J segment 7 bases; nucleotides outside the gene matches: 6. Germline V lookup: CDR1 MNHEY, CDR2 SMNVEV (reference sequence). The length of the CDR3 is 15 residues. CDR3 residues: CASSLRGQVGEKLFF. The CDR3 DNA sequence: TGTGCCAGCAGTTTAAGGGGACAGGTCGGTGAAAAACTGTTTTTT.

There are a few counts of this clonotype. The chain has TRBV10-3 and TRBJ1-2, with a weak D call TRBD1 (6 bases). The CDR3 has 14 amino acids. CDR1 and CDR2 from the germline V gene are ENHRY and SYGVKD. Deletions cut 6 bases from V and 9 bases from J, with 20 bases between. In nucleotides, the CDR3 is TGTGCCATCAGATCAGGGGCGGCTAGTGGAAGCTACACCTTC. This translates into CAIRSGAASGSYTF.

The chain carries TRBV6-5 and TRBJ2-1; 12 bases agree with TRBD2. The junction had 5 bases not matched to a gene; V was cut back by 6 bases and J by 5 bases. From germline, CDR1 is MNHEY and CDR2 SVGAGI. The CDR3 spans 15 residues. The CDR3 reads CASSKLAGGHNEQFF. For the CDR3, the DNA is TGTGCCAGCAGCAAACTAGCGGGAGGTCACAATGAGCAGTTCTTC.

The V call is TRBV20-1, the J call TRBJ2-3; a possible D gene is TRBD2 (6 bases). This CDR3 is 15 amino acids long. The germline gives CDR1 DFQATT, CDR2 SNEGSKA (reference sequence). V gave up 1 base and J gave up 2 bases, with 13 bases separating them. The CDR3: CSARVAGGATDTQYF. The CDR3 region has the DNA TGCAGTGCTAGAGTCGCGGGCGGGGCCACAGATACGCAGTATTTT.

The chain is built from TRBV7-9 and TRBJ1-1; TRBD1 is a possible D gene (5 bases). The CDR3 contains 14 residues. Germline loops: CDR1 SEHNR, CDR2 FQNEAQ (reference sequence). V lost 2 bases and J lost 5, with 12 bases in between. For the CDR3, the DNA is TGTGCCAGCAGCTTATCCAGGGTTATGACTGAAGCTTTCTTT. Translated, it gives CASSLSRVMTEAFF. The full variable domain, with the rest looked up from reference TRBV7-9 and TRBJ1-1, is DTGVSQNPRHKITKRGQNVTFRCDPISEHNRLYWYRQTLGQGPEFLTYFQNEAQLEKSRLLSDRFSAERPKGSFSTLEIQRTEQGDSAMYLCASSLSRVMTEAFFGQGTRLTVV.

In this sample, this clonotype turned up a few times. The chain has TRBV20-1 and TRBJ2-1; D perhaps matches TRBD2 (6 bases). The end of the DNA fits TRBJ2-7 better, so the J call may be wrong. The CDR3 runs to 15 residues. The V gene's germline CDR1 is DFQATT and CDR2 SNEGSKA (reference sequence). The CDR3 nucleotides are TGCAGTGCTGCCTCTAGCGAAAGCTCCTACAATGAGCAGTACTTC. Translated: CSAASSESSYNEQYF.

The chain couples TRBV12-3 or TRBV12-4 to TRBJ2-3; D is perhaps TRBD1 (6 bases). The CDR3 is made up of 15 amino acids. V shed 6 bases and J shed 0 bases, with 13 bases lying between them. The CDR3 DNA reads TGTGCCAGCAGAGGTTGGACAGCTAGCACAGATACGCAGTATTTT. Its translation is CASRGWTASTDTQYF.

This clonotype has just a few counts. This chain joins TRBV27 and TRBJ2-5, with 8 bases lining up with TRBD1. The J call is doubtful: the DNA matches TRBJ2-7 better. The germline V gene encodes CDR1 MNHEY and CDR2 SMNVEV (reference sequence). The CDR3 has 13 residues. CDR3: CASRPTGEIEQYF. Here the CDR3 DNA reads TGTGCCAGCAGACCGACAGGGGAGATCGAGCAGTACTTC.

This clonotype was seen only once. This chain uses TRBV6-5 with TRBJ1-2; D uncertain. Per germline, CDR1 MNHEY and CDR2 SVGAGI. With 0 bases removed from V and 4 bases from J, the gap between germline ends came to 6 bases. The CDR3 runs 13 residues. The CDR3 region has the DNA TGTGCCAGCAGTTACTCAGGGATCTATGGCTACACCTTC. Encoded protein: CASSYSGIYGYTF.

The chain carries TRBV4-1 and TRBJ2-5, with D perhaps TRBD2 (5 bases). CDR3 length: 17 amino acids. Per the germline V gene, CDR1 is MGHRA and CDR2 is YSYEKL. Trimming removed 4 bases from V and 1 base from J, with 19 bases in between. Here the CDR3 DNA reads TGCGCCAGCAGCCTACGGGATTCCACACCCTTCCAAGAGACCCAGTACTTC. It is translated as CASSLRDSTPFQETQYF.

In its sample, this clonotype was seen a few times. V gene TRBV4-3 combines with J gene TRBJ2-1; 12 positions match TRBD2. Germline CDR1 LGHNA, CDR2 YSLEER. Trimming took 5 bases from V and 0 from J; bases not matched to a gene: 5. The CDR3 sequence is 17 residues long. DNA for the CDR3: TGCGCCAGCAGCATGCGACTAGCGGGGGACTCCTACAATGAGCAGTTCTTC. Residues: CASSMRLAGDSYNEQFF.

The chain joins TRBV6-1 to TRBJ1-2; 7 bases align to TRBD1. The CDR3 runs to 14 residues. Looked up from germline, CDR1 is MNHNS and CDR2 is SASEGT. V gave up 7 bases and J gave up 0 bases; unmatched junction bases: 5. The DNA for the CDR3 is TGTGCCAGCAACTGGGACAGCTCTAACTATGGCTACACCTTC. This gives the protein CASNWDSSNYGYTF.

The CDR3 here is CASSIVAQGEYEQYF. The CDR3 DNA reads TGTGCCAGTAGCATCGTGGCGCAGGGGGAGTACGAGCAGTACTTC. This chain joins TRBV19 and TRBJ2-4; 7 bases agree with TRBD1. The tail of the sequence fits TRBJ2-7 better, so the J call may be wrong. Germline V lookup: CDR1 LNHDA, CDR2 SQIVND (reference sequence). This CDR3 has 15 residues.

The CDR3 nucleotides read TGCAGCGTTGTTCGGGACGCAGATGAAAAACTGTTTTTT. Encoded protein: CSVVRDADEKLFF. This sequence joins TRBV29-1 and TRBJ1-4, with D perhaps matching TRBD1 (5 bases). V lost 4 bases to trimming and J lost 6 bases, with 12 bases between them. Germline lookup yields CDR1 SQVTM and CDR2 ANQGSEA. The CDR3 has 13 residues.

This clonotype has just a few counts. The chain has TRBV20-1 and TRBJ2-7, with a tentative D call TRBD1 (6 bases). V was cut by 6 bases and J by 0 bases, with 15 bases left in between. The CDR3 totals 14 residues. Germline assignment: CDR1 DFQATT and CDR2 SNEGSKA (reference sequence). CDR3 loop: CSAKGVYSSYEQYF. Written as DNA, the CDR3 is TGCAGTGCCAAGGGGGTTTATTCCTCCTACGAGCAGTACTTC.

This clonotype was counted a few times. The chain uses TRBV12-3 or TRBV12-4 and TRBJ1-2, with TRBD1 as a possible D gene (5 bases). The CDR3 sequence is 16 residues long. Trimming took 6 bases from V and 7 from J, leaving 24 bases between them. CDR3 loop: CASSPPAAGQVSGYTF. CDR3 bases: TGTGCCAGCAGCCCTCCGGCGGCGGGGCAGGTCTCTGGCTACACCTTC.

The J gene is TRBJ2-1, the V gene TRBV7-2; the match to TRBD2 covers 7 bases. Germline values: CDR1 SGHTA, CDR2 FQGNSA. V trimming: 3 bases; J trimming: 12 bases; junction bases outside the gene matches: 5. The CDR3 has 12 amino acids. CDR3 in DNA: TGTGCCAGCAGCTTTGGGGAGGGTTGGCAGTTCTTC. Translated: CASSFGEGWQFF.

This clonotype was observed a handful of times. The V gene is TRBV10-3, the J gene TRBJ1-2; D unclear. This CDR3 contains 11 residues. V dropped 7 bases and J dropped 2 bases, with 5 bases sitting between them. CDR1 is ENHRY, CDR2 SYGVKD, per germline. CDR3 sequence reads: CAITGNYGYTF. DNA of the CDR3: TGTGCCATCACGGGGAACTATGGCTACACCTTC.

V and J are TRBV6-5 and TRBJ2-7, with D maybe TRBD2 (6 bases). The CDR3 extends over 15 amino acids. Trimming cost V 6 bases and J 0 bases, with 15 bases left between them. Germline V gives CDR1 MNHEY, CDR2 SVGAGI. The CDR3 sequence: CASSRTARGSYEQYF. The CDR3 DNA sequence: TGTGCCAGCAGCCGCACGGCGCGGGGCTCCTACGAGCAGTACTTC.

The chain joins TRBV7-2 to TRBJ2-5; D not certain. V dropped 3 bases and J dropped 10 bases, with 15 bases sitting between them. CDR3 length: 13 residues. CDR1 and CDR2 (germline): SGHTA, FQGNSA. As DNA, the CDR3 is TGTGCCAGCAGCTTCAGGAGAGGATCGGACCAGTACTTC. Encoded protein: CASSFRRGSDQYF.

This chain joins TRBV4-2 and TRBJ2-7, with 7 bases fitting TRBD2. In germline, CDR1 is LGHNA, CDR2 YNFKEQ. This CDR3 is 15 amino acids long. With V trimmed by 4 bases and J by 0 bases, 6 bases remained unmatched. DNA for the CDR3: TGTGCCAGCAGCCCGCACCGGGACTACTCCTACGAGCAGTACTTC. It yields the protein CASSPHRDYSYEQYF.

This clonotype was detected many times. The rearrangement links TRBV12-3 or TRBV12-4 to TRBJ1-1; D unresolved. There are 13 residues in the CDR3. Trimming cost V 2 bases and J 0 bases, with 4 bases left between them. The DNA of the CDR3 is TGTGCCAGCAGTTTATCGCTGAACACTGAAGCTTTCTTT. Encoded protein: CASSLSLNTEAFF.

The gene calls are TRBV19 and TRBJ2-7; unclear D gene. Deletions cut 7 bases from V and 0 bases from J, with 13 bases between. Germline CDR1 LNHDA, CDR2 SQIVND (reference sequence). This CDR3 is built from 14 residues. CDR3 amino acids: CASMFAHSSYEQYF. CDR3 DNA sequence: TGTGCCAGTATGTTCGCGCACAGCTCCTACGAGCAGTACTTC.

In the case of this clonotype: Relative to the germline gene, one junction end is altered; a read error may explain this. CDR3 bases: TGTGCCAGCTCACCTATGCGGGCCCCTTCCTCCAATGAGCAGTTCTTC. It encodes CASSPMRAPSSNEQFF. V gene TRBV18 combines with J gene TRBJ2-1; perhaps TRBD2 as D (5 bases). CDR3 length equals 16 residues. Germline assignment: CDR1 KGHSH and CDR2 LQKENI.

This sequence joins TRBV29-1 and TRBJ2-4; D gene ambiguous. The CDR3 spans 10 residues. V gave up 6 bases and J gave up 13 bases, with 13 bases separating them. From germline, CDR1 is SQVTM and CDR2 ANQGSEA. This CDR3 is CSVIVEEQYF. The CDR3 DNA follows: TGCAGCGTAATCGTAGAAGAGCAGTACTTC.

This chain connects TRBV11-2 to TRBJ2-7, with D possibly matching TRBD1 (6 bases). Trimming stripped 3 bases from V and 1 base from J, with 10 bases between. Germline V gene data show CDR1 as SGHAT and CDR2 as FQNNGV. The CDR3 has 14 amino acids. CDR3 loop: CASSFRGRSYEQYF. The DNA for the CDR3 is TGTGCCAGCAGCTTCAGGGGTAGGTCCTACGAGCAGTACTTC.